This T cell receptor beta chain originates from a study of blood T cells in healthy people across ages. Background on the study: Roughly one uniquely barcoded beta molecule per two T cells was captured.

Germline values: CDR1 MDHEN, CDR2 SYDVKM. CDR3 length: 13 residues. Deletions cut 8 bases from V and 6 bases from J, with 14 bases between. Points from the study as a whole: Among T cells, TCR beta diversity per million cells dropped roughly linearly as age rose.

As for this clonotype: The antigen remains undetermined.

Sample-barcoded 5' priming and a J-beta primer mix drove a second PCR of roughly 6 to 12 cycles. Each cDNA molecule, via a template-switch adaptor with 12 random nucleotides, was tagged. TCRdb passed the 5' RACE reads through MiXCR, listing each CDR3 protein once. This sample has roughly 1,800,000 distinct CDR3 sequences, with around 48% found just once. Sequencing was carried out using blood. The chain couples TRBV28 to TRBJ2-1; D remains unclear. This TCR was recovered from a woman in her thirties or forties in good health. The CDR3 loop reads CASGQSVFNEQFF. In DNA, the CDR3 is TGTGCCAGCGGGCAATCGGTATTCAATGAGCAGTTCTTC.